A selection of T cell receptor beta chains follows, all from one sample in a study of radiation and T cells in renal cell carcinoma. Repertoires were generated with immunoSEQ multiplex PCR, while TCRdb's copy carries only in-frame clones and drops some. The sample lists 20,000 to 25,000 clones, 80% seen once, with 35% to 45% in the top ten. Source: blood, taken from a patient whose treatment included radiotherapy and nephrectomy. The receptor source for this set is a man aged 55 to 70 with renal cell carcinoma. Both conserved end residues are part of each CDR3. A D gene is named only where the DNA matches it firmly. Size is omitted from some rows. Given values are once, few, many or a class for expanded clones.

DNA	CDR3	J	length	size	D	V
TGTGCCAGCAGCGGACAGGGAGGAACTGAAGCTTTCTTT	CASSGQGGTEAFF	TRBJ1-1	13	NA	TRBD1	TRBV7-8
TGCGCCAGCAGCAGATCGAACACCGGGGAGCTGTTTTTT	CASSRSNTGELFF	TRBJ2-2	13	once	NA	TRBV4-1
TGTGCCAGTAGTAGAGGACAGGGTGGTACTGAAGCTTTCTTT	CASSRGQGGTEAFF	TRBJ1-1	14	NA	TRBD1	TRBV19
TGTGCCAGCTCACCTGAGGGGTTCCTTCCCGCGGGCCAAGAGACCCAGTACTTC	CASSPEGFLPAGQETQYF	TRBJ2-5	18	NA	NA	TRBV18
TGTGCCAGCAGCTTAGATACAGGGGGCAGTTATGGCTACACCTTC	CASSLDTGGSYGYTF	TRBJ1-2	15	once	TRBD1	TRBV5-4
TGTGCCAGCAGTCCCGTAGGGGGAGCGGGCACCGGGGAGCTGTTTTTT	CASSPVGGAGTGELFF	TRBJ2-2	16	NA	NA	TRBV5-5
TGTGCCAGCAGCCAAGGGGTCGGGAGGAGCCAAGAGACCCAGTACTTC	CASSQGVGRSQETQYF	TRBJ2-5	16	NA	TRBD2	TRBV11-2
TGTGCCTGGAGATTGACAGTTACGGAGTTCTTC	CAWRLTVTEFF	TRBJ2-1	11	NA	NA	TRBV30
TGCGCCAGCAGTCAAATAGGGACAGGGGTTTACGAGCAGTACTTC	CASSQIGTGVYEQYF	TRBJ2-7	15	NA	TRBD1	TRBV5-1
TGTGCCAGCAGCTTATTGGAAGGGAACACCGGGGAGCTGTTTTTT	CASSLLEGNTGELFF	TRBJ2-2	15	once	NA	TRBV7-6
TGTGCCAGCAGCTTTGAGGGGGGAACCGGGAGGGGAAAACTGTTTTTT	CASSFEGGTGRGKLFF	TRBJ1-4	16	NA	NA	TRBV7-2
TGTGCCAGCTCACTAACCTCCCCCCGTCTGACTGAAGCTTTCTTT	CASSLTSPRLTEAFF	TRBJ1-1	15	NA	NA	TRBV18
TGTGCCAGCAAGAGACAGGGGGGGACTGAAGCTTTCTTT	CASKRQGGTEAFF	TRBJ1-1	13	NA	TRBD1	TRBV2
TGTGCCAGCAGCAGAACCCGTAGAGCCACAGATACGCAGTATTTT	CASSRTRRATDTQYF	TRBJ2-3	15	few	NA	TRBV7-4
TGTGCCATCAGTGAGTCAAGGACAGTTAATGAAAAACTGTTTTTT	CAISESRTVNEKLFF	TRBJ1-4	15	NA	NA	TRBV10-3
TGTGCCAGCTCACCCTTGACAGGGGCCGGGGAGCTGTTTTTT	CASSPLTGAGELFF	TRBJ2-2	14	NA	TRBD1	TRBV18
TGTGCCAGCAGCTCAGAACAGGGTGATACGCAGTATTTT	CASSSEQGDTQYF	TRBJ2-3	13	large	NA	TRBV7-9
TGTGCCAGCAGCTTGGGACTAGGGGAGTTCTTC	CASSLGLGEFF	TRBJ2-1	11	NA	NA	TRBV5-6
TGTGCCAGTAGTATTGGTGTGGGGGAGATATTCACAGATACGCAGTATTTT	CASSIGVGEIFTDTQYF	TRBJ2-3	17	NA	NA	TRBV19
TGTGCCAGTAGTTCCGTGGAGGGACTTAGCTACGAGCAGTACTTC	CASSSVEGLSYEQYF	TRBJ2-7	15	NA	NA	TRBV19
TGTGCCAGTAGTAGTCTCACCAGGGCCTCTGGGGCCAACGTCCTGACTTTC	CASSSLTRASGANVLTF	TRBJ2-6	17	NA	NA	TRBV19
TGTGCCAGCAGCTTAAACGCGGGAGGCTACTACAATGAGCAGTTCTTC	CASSLNAGGYYNEQFF	TRBJ2-1	16	NA	TRBD2	TRBV11-2
TGTGCCAGCTCACCACTTCCCTGGACAGACTCTGGAAACACCATATATTTT	CASSPLPWTDSGNTIYF	TRBJ1-3	17	NA	NA	TRBV18
TGTGCCACCAGCAGACAGACGTTTAACTATGGCTACACCTTC	CATSRQTFNYGYTF	TRBJ1-2	14	NA	NA	TRBV15
TGTGCCAGCAGTATCCTCGGCCCCGACGAGCAGTACTTC	CASSILGPDEQYF	TRBJ2-7	13	NA	NA	TRBV6-1
TGTGCCAGCAGCCCCCCCTGGGGAGACCAGTTCTTC	CASSPPWGDQFF	TRBJ2-1	12	few	NA	TRBV7-2
TGTGCCAGCAGTGAGAGATCGGGAAGCACAGATACGCAGTATTTT	CASSERSGSTDTQYF	TRBJ2-3	15	once	NA	TRBV6-1
TGTGCCTTGACAAGAGCCCTCCTCCCTGGGACTAGCGGGAGTAAGTACAATGAGCAGTTCTTC	CALTRALLPGTSGSKYNEQFF	TRBJ2-1	21	NA	TRBD2	TRBV30
TGTGCCAGTAGTATAGGGCTAGCGGTCACAGATACGCAGTATTTT	CASSIGLAVTDTQYF	TRBJ2-3	15	NA	TRBD2	TRBV19
TGTGCCAGCAGCCGTAGCGGGGCCAACACCGGGGAGCTGTTTTTT	CASSRSGANTGELFF	TRBJ2-2	15	NA	TRBD2	TRBV11-3
TGTGCCATCAGGGCCGGGACAGGGGTTGGGTACGAGCAGTACTTC	CAIRAGTGVGYEQYF	TRBJ2-7	15	NA	TRBD1	TRBV10-3
TGTGCCAGCAGCACGTCCGGGACAGGTACCCTCTACGAGCAGTACTTC	CASSTSGTGTLYEQYF	TRBJ2-7	16	NA	TRBD1	TRBV7-9
TGCAGCGTCCTCAGCGGGAGGGCAAACAATGAGCAGTTCTTC	CSVLSGRANNEQFF	TRBJ2-1	14	few	TRBD2	TRBV29-1
TGCGCCAGCAGCCCTCAAGACAGATACTATGGCTACACCTTC	CASSPQDRYYGYTF	TRBJ1-2	14	NA	NA	TRBV5-1
TGTGCCAGCAGGGACAGGGGGCACGAGCAGTACTTC	CASRDRGHEQYF	TRBJ2-7	12	NA	TRBD1	TRBV2
TGTGCCAGCAGTGAGGACAGCGGTTATGAGCAGTTCTTC	CASSEDSGYEQFF	TRBJ2-1	13	NA	NA	TRBV2
TGTGCCAGTATCGACAGGGGCAAGGATGAAAAACTGTTTTTT	CASIDRGKDEKLFF	TRBJ1-4	14	NA	TRBD1	TRBV19
TGTGCCAGCAGCTTGGACAGCAATACTGAAGCTTTCTTT	CASSLDSNTEAFF	TRBJ1-1	13	NA	NA	TRBV11-3
TGTGCCAGCAGCTTGGCCAGCGGGAGCCAGTACGAGCAGTACTTC	CASSLASGSQYEQYF	TRBJ2-7	15	NA	TRBD2	TRBV5-5
TGTGCCAGCAGTTACAGGGGCAATGAGCAGTTCTTC	CASSYRGNEQFF	TRBJ2-1	12	NA	NA	TRBV6-5
TGTGCCAGCAAGCCCATCATGAACACTGAAGCTTTCTTT	CASKPIMNTEAFF	TRBJ1-1	13	NA	NA	TRBV2
TGTGCCAGCTGGGACGGGGTTGGTCAATCCTACGAGCAGTACTTC	CASWDGVGQSYEQYF	TRBJ2-7	15	NA	NA	TRBV6-5
TGTGCCAGCAGCTTATCCGGGACTTACACCGGGGAGCTGTTTTTT	CASSLSGTYTGELFF	TRBJ2-2	15	NA	NA	TRBV7-9
TGTGCCAGCAGCCAAGGACGGATCTACGAGCAGTACTTC	CASSQGRIYEQYF	TRBJ2-7	13	once	NA	TRBV14
TGTGCCAGCAGCTTAGTGCGGGGCGGCGGATTGGTTCCCGGGGAGCTGTTTTTT	CASSLVRGGGLVPGELFF	TRBJ2-2	18	NA	NA	TRBV11-2
TGTGCCAGCAGCAAATCAGGGCCGGGACAGAATTCACCCCTCCACTTT	CASSKSGPGQNSPLHF	TRBJ1-6	16	NA	NA	TRBV21-1